Below are 3 T cell receptor beta chains sequenced from a single sample in a study of CD8+ T cells in alopecia areata. Extracted from the samples, RNA was reverse transcribed into cDNA to serve as the sequencing template. Libraries were prepared by immunoSEQ multiplex PCR; TCRdb keeps only in-frame clonotypes and omits some of them. In the table there are around 34,000 clones, about 60% of which are singletons. Specimen: NKG2D-high CD8+ T cells sorted from blood. All receptors come from a human donor with alopecia areata.

This chain connects TRBV7-9 to TRBJ2-5; D might be TRBD1 (5 bases). Judging by the DNA end, TRBJ2-7 fits better; the J call may be wrong. Germline V gives CDR1 SEHNR, CDR2 FQNEAQ (reference sequence). There are 16 residues in the CDR3. CDR3 nucleotide sequence: TGTGCCAGCAGCTCCGCTCCACCAGGGTTTGTCTACGAGCAGTACTTC. Translated, it gives CASSSAPPGFVYEQYF.

The CDR3 protein is CASSSGTSGSFKQFF. As DNA, the CDR3 is TGTGCCAGCAGCTCAGGGACTAGCGGGAGTTTCAAGCAGTTCTTC. The chain uses TRBV5-6 and TRBJ2-1, with TRBD2 matching over 14 bases. Germline V gene lookup returns CDR1 SGHDT and CDR2 YYEEEE. V was clipped by 3 bases and J by 11 bases; unmatched bases: 7. CDR3 length: 15 amino acids.

V and J are TRBV28 and TRBJ2-7; 7 bases are shared with TRBD2. This CDR3 has 15 amino acids. Per germline, CDR1 MDHEN and CDR2 SYDVKM. V shed 3 bases, J shed 4 bases, and the junction held 9 bases outside the gene matches. The CDR3 DNA is TGTGCCAGCAGTTTTCGGGGGGTTCGTTCGTACGAGCAGTACTTC. Translated: CASSFRGVRSYEQYF.